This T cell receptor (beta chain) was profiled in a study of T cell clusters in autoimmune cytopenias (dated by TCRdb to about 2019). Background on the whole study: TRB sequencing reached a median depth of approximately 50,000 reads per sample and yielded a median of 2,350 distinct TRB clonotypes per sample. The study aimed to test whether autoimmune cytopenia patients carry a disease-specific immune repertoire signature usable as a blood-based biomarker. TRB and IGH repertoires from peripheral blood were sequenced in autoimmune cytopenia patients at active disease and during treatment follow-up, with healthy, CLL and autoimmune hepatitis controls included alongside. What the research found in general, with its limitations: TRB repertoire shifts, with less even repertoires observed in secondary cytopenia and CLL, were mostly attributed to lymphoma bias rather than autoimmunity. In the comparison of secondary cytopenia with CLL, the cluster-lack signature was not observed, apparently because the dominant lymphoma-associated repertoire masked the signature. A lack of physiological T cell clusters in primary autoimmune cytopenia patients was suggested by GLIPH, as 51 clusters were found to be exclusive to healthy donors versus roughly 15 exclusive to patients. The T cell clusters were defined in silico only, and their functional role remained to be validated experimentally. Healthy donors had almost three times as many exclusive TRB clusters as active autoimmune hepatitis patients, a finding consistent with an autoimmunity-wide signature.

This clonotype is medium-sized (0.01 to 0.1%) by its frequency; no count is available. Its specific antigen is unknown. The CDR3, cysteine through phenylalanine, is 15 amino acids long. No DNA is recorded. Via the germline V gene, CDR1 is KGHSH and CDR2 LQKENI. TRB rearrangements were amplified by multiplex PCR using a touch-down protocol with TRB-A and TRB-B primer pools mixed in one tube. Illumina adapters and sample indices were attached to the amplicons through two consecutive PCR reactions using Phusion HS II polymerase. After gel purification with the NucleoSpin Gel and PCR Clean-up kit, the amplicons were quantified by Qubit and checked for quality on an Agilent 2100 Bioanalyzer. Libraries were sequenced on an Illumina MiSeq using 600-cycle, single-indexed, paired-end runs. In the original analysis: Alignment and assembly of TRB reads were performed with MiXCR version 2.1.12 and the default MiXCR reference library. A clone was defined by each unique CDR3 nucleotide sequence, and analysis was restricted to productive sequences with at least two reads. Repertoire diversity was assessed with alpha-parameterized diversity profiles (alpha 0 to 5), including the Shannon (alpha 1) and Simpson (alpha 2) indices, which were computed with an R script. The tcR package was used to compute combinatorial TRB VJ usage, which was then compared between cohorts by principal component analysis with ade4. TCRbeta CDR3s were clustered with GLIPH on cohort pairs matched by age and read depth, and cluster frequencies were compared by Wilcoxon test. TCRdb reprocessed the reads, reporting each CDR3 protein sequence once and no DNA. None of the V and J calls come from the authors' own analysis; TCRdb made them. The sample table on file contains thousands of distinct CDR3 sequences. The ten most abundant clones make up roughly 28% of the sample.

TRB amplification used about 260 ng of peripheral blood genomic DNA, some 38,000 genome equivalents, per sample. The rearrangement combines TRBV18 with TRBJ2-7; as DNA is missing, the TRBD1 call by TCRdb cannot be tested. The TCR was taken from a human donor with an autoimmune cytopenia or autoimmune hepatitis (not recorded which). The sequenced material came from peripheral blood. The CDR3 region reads CASSPGTGGLYEQYF.